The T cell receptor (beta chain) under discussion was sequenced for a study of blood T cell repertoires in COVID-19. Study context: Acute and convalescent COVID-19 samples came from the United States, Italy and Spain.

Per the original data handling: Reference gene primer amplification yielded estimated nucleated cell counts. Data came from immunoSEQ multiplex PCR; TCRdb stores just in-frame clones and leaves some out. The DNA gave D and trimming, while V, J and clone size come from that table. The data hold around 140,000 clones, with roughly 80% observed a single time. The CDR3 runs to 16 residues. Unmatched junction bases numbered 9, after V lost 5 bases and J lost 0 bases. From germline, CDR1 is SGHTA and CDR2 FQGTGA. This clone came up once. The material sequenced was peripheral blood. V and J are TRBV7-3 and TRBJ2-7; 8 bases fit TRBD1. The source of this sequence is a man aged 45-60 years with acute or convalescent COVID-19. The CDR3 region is CASSRAGTGPSYEQYF. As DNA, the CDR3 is TGTGCCAGCAGCCGGGCAGGGACAGGACCCTCCTACGAGCAGTACTTC. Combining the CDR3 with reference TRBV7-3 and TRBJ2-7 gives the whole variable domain GAGVSQTPSNKVTEKGKYVELRCDPISGHTALYWYRQSLGQGPEFLIYFQGTGAADDSGLPNDRFFAVRPEGSVSTLKIQRTERGDSAVYLCASSRAGTGPSYEQYFGPGTRLTVT.